These T cell receptor beta chains were read from a single sample in a study of blood T cell repertoires in COVID-19. Method: immunoSEQ multiplex PCR; TCRdb's copy keeps in-frame clones and lacks some. This sample has under 250,000 clones, with roughly 77% found just once. Specimen: peripheral blood. These receptor sequences come from a woman between 35 and 50 years old with COVID-19, enrolled during active disease. The CDR3 runs from the conserved cysteine through the conserved F or W. A D gene is named only where the DNA matches it firmly. The size field is filled for only some rows; it gives once, few, many or a size class.

CDR3aa,CDR3nt,v_gene,len,j_gene,abundance,d_gene
CASSYTGGTPNEKLFF,TGTGCCAGTAGTTATACAGGGGGCACGCCCAATGAAAAACTGTTTTTT,TRBV19,16,TRBJ1-4,-,TRBD1
CASGRGGLTDTQYF,TGTGCCAGCGGCCGGGGGGGCCTCACAGATACGCAGTATTTT,TRBV6-5,14,TRBJ2-3,-,TRBD2
CASSSRDVQYF,TGTGCCAGCAGCTCCAGGGATGTGCAGTACTTC,TRBV7-8,11,TRBJ2-7,-,-
CASGLAGGSYNEQFF,TGTGCCAGCGGATTAGCGGGGGGATCCTACAATGAGCAGTTCTTC,TRBV27,15,TRBJ2-1,-,TRBD2
CASSLGNNEQFF,TGTGCCAGCAGCTTAGGTAACAATGAGCAGTTCTTC,TRBV11-3,12,TRBJ2-1,-,-
CASSPNPGLSLYGYTF,TGTGCCAGCAGCCCGAACCCGGGACTTAGCCTCTATGGCTACACCTTC,TRBV5-4,16,TRBJ1-2,-,-
CASSLRGNFGGYTF,TGTGCCAGCAGCTTGAGAGGGAACTTTGGTGGCTACACCTTC,TRBV5-4,14,TRBJ1-2,few,-
CASRGTSGYEQYF,TGCGCCAGCCGAGGGACTAGCGGCTACGAGCAGTACTTC,TRBV10-2,13,TRBJ2-7,-,TRBD2
CASSLFVFSGGEQFF,TGTGCCAGCAGCTTATTCGTCTTTTCGGGAGGGGAGCAGTTCTTC,TRBV7-9,15,TRBJ2-1,-,TRBD2
CASSAGQLDGYTF,TGTGCCAGCAGCGCAGGACAATTGGATGGCTACACCTTC,TRBV9,13,TRBJ1-2,-,-
CASRAVATNEKLFF,TGTGCCAGCAGGGCCGTTGCAACTAATGAAAAACTGTTTTTT,TRBV2,14,TRBJ1-4,-,-
CATSSHYSGEQYF,TGTGCCACCAGCAGTCACTATTCGGGCGAGCAGTACTTC,TRBV15,13,TRBJ2-7,-,-
CASLSWGQLPFF,TGTGCCAGCCTGAGCTGGGGACAGTTGCCGTTCTTC,TRBV6-5,12,TRBJ2-1,-,TRBD1
CASSIQGANSPLHF,TGTGCCAGCAGCATCCAGGGGGCTAATTCACCCCTCCACTTT,TRBV11-1,14,TRBJ1-6,-,TRBD1
CASSGGLRTGELFF,TGTGCCAGCAGTGGGGGCTTGAGGACCGGGGAGCTGTTTTTT,TRBV2,14,TRBJ2-2,-,-
CASSPTGAFNEQYF,TGTGCCAGCAGCCCAACGGGAGCGTTCAACGAGCAGTACTTC,TRBV28,14,TRBJ2-7,-,-